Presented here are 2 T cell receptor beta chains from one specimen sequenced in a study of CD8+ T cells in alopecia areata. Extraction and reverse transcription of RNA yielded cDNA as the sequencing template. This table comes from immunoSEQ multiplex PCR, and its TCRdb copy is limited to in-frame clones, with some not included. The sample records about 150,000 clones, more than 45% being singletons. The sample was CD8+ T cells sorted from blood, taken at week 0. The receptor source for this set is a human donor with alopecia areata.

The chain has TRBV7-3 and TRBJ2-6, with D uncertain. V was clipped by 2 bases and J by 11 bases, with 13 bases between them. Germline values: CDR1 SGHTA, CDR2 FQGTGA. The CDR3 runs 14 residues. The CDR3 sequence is CASSLAHGFDVLTF. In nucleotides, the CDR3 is TGTGCCAGCAGCTTAGCCCATGGCTTTGACGTCCTGACTTTC.

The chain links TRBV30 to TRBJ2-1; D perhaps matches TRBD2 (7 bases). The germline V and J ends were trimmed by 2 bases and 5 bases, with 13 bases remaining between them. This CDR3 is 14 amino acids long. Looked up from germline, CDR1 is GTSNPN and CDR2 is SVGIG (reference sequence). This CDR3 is CAWSWGGADNEQFF. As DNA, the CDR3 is TGTGCCTGGAGTTGGGGGGGCGCGGACAATGAGCAGTTCTTC.